This TCR beta chain was sequenced in a study of blood T cell repertoires in COVID-19. Turning to the study itself: Material from acute and convalescent COVID-19 was sourced from the United States, Italy and Spain.

CDR3 length equals 16 residues. CDR1 LNHDA and CDR2 SQIVND come from the germline V gene (reference sequence). Germline trimming cut 4 bases from V and 1 base from J; bases unmatched to any gene: 6. As handled by the study authors: Amplifying reference gene primers gave estimates of nucleated cell counts. Profiling relied on immunoSEQ multiplex PCR, and the TCRdb table lists in-frame clones only, not all of them. The D gene and trimming were derived from the DNA, and the V and J assignments and clone size from that table. The table includes roughly 250,000 clones, approximately 90% detected once. In this sample, this clone turned up a few times.

This rearrangement joins TRBV19 to TRBJ1-5; 8 nucleotides align to TRBD1. Material for sequencing was peripheral blood. The receptor was derived from a woman between 35 and 50 years old with acute or convalescent COVID-19. For the CDR3, the DNA is TGTGCCAGTAGTACGGACAGGGTGGTGAGCAATCAGCCCCAGCATTTT. Its translation is CASSTDRVVSNQPQHF.